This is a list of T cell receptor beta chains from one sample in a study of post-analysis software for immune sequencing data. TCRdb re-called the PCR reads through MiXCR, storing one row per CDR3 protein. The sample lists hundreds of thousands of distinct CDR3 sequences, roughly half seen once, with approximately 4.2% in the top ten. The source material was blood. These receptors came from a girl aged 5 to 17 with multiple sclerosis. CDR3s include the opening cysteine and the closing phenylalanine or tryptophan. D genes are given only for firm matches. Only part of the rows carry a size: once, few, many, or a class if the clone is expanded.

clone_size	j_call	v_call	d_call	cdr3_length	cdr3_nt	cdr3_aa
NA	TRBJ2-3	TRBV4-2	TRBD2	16	TGTGCCAGCAGCCAAGCCGGGGGGGCAAGAACAGATACGCAGTATTTT	CASSQAGGARTDTQYF
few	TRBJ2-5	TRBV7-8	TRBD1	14	TGTGCCAGCAGCTTAATGGGACAGCAAGAGACCCAGTACTTC	CASSLMGQQETQYF
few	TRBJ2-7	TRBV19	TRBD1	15	TGTGCCAGTAGTATTAGACAGGGGCGACCCTACGAGCAGTACTTC	CASSIRQGRPYEQYF
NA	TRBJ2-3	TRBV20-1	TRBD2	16	TGCAGTGCTAGCCCCCCGACTAGCGCCCGCGGCAATACGCAGTATTTT	CSASPPTSARGNTQYF
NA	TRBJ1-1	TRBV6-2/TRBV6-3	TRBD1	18	TGTGCCAGCAGTTACGGGCCCGGACAGGCCAAGTGGGACACTGAAGCTTTCTTT	CASSYGPGQAKWDTEAFF
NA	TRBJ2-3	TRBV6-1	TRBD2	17	TGTGCCAGCAGTGATGGGGGACTAGCGGGCCTCACAGATACGCAGTATTTT	CASSDGGLAGLTDTQYF
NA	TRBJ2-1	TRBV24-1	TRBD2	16	TGTGCCACCAGTGATTTACTAGCGGGAGTGTTAAATGAGCAGTTCTTC	CATSDLLAGVLNEQFF
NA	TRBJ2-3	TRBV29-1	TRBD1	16	TGCAGCGGGACCGGGACAGGGCCTTCTATCACAGATACGCAGTATTTT	CSGTGTGPSITDTQYF
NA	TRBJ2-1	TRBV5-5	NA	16	TGTGCCAGCAGCTTTCAACACGGGACTTTAAACAATGAGCAGTTCTTC	CASSFQHGTLNNEQFF
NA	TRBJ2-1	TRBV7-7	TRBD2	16	TGTGCTAGCAGCCTACTAGCGGGCGCTCACTACAATGAGCAGTTCTTC	CASSLLAGAHYNEQFF
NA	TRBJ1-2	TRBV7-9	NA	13	TGTGCCAGCAGCCCCCAAATCACGGATGGCTACACCTTC	CASSPQITDGYTF
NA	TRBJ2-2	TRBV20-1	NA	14	TGCAGTGTTAGGGCAGGAAGCTCCACCGGGGAGCTGTTTTTT	CSVRAGSSTGELFF
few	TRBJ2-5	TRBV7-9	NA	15	TGTGCCAGCAGCTCCATATGGCCCGAGGCGGAGACCCAGTACTTC	CASSSIWPEAETQYF
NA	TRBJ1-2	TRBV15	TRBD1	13	TGTGCCACCAGCACGGGACAGAACTATGGCTACACCTTC	CATSTGQNYGYTF
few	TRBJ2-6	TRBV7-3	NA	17	TGTGCCAGCAGCTCTAGACGGGACCCCTCTGGGGCCAACGTCCTGACTTTC	CASSSRRDPSGANVLTF
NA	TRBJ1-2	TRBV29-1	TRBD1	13	TGCAGCGTTGAGGGGGACAGGCTGTTTGGCTACACCTTC	CSVEGDRLFGYTF
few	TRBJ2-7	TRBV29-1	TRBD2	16	TGCAGCGTTGAAGGCCCGGGACTAGCGGGAGTCTACGAGCAGTACTTC	CSVEGPGLAGVYEQYF
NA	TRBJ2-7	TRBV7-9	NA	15	TGTGCCAGCAGCTTACAGGGTTGGAGAGCCTACGAGCAGTACTTC	CASSLQGWRAYEQYF
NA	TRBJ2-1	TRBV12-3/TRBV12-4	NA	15	TGTGCCAGCAGCCCTCGGGCCGAGGGGTACAATGAGCAGTTCTTC	CASSPRAEGYNEQFF
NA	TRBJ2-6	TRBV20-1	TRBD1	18	TGCAGTGCTCTTTTACCGGGACAGGGTTTCCGGCGGGCCAACGTCCTGACTTTC	CSALLPGQGFRRANVLTF
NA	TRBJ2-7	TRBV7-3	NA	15	TGTGCCAGCAGCTTAATTCCGGGACTCCACTACGAGCAGTACTTC	CASSLIPGLHYEQYF
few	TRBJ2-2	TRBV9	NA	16	TGTGCCAGCAGCGAGCAAGACGGGAGAGACACCGGGGAGCTGTTTTTT	CASSEQDGRDTGELFF
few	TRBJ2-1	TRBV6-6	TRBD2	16	TGTGCCAGCAGCCGCAGAGCGGGGAGCTCCTACAATGAGCAGTTCTTC	CASSRRAGSSYNEQFF
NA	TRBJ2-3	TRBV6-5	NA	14	TGTGCCAGCAGTTACTCCACAGGGACAGATACGCAGTATTTT	CASSYSTGTDTQYF
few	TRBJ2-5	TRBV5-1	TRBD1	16	TGCGCCAGCAGCAGCGGGACAGGGAGCAACCAAGAGACCCAGTACTTC	CASSSGTGSNQETQYF
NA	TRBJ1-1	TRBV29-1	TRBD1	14	TGCAGCGTTGCCCGGACAGGGGGCAAGACTGAAGCTTTCTTT	CSVARTGGKTEAFF
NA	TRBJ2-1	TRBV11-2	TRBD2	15	TGTGCCAGCAGCTCTTGGGGGGGATCATACAATGAGCAGTTCTTC	CASSSWGGSYNEQFF
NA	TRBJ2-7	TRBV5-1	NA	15	TGCGGCAGCAGCAAACAGGGAGGCTCGGATTACGAGCAGTACTTC	CGSSKQGGSDYEQYF
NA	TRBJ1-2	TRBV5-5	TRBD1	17	TGTGCCAGCAGCTTAGTCATACCGGGACAGGGGGCCGGGGGCTACACCTTC	CASSLVIPGQGAGGYTF
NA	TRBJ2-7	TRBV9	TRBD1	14	TGTGCCAGCAGCGCACCGGACAGGGCGGGCGAGCAGTACTTC	CASSAPDRAGEQYF